These T cell receptor beta chains were read from a single sample in a study of OX40 agonist ivuxolimab in advanced cancers. Assay used: immunoSEQ multiplex PCR; TCRdb lists only in-frame clones, some missing. The sample carries around 70,000 clones, about four fifths recorded once. The sequencing here drew on CD4+ or CD8+ T cells sorted from blood, taken in a trial of the OX40 agonist ivuxolimab. Source of these receptors: an adult with an advanced solid tumor such as melanoma, head and neck, liver or kidney cancer. The CDR3 runs from the conserved cysteine through the conserved F or W. The D gene is left open where the match is weak. Clone size is not always given. Where it is, it says once, few, many or a class for expanded clones.

13	.	.	TRBV9	TRBJ1-1	CASSVESMTEAFF	TGTGCCAGCAGCGTAGAAAGTATGACTGAAGCTTTCTTT
14	.	.	TRBV5-4	TRBJ1-1	CASSVGLMNTEAFF	TGTGCCAGCAGCGTCGGACTGATGAACACTGAAGCTTTCTTT
12	.	.	TRBV28	TRBJ1-1	CASWRGATEAFF	TGTGCCAGCTGGCGGGGGGCCACTGAAGCTTTCTTT
14	TRBD1	.	TRBV7-9	TRBJ2-7	CASSLTGSSYEQYF	TGTGCCAGCAGCTTGACAGGGAGCTCCTACGAGCAGTACTTC
16	.	once	TRBV11-1	TRBJ1-3	CASSLSSAASGNTIYF	TGTGCCAGCAGCTTATCTTCCGCGGCCTCTGGAAACACCATATATTTT
15	.	.	TRBV19	TRBJ1-6	CASSPDRRGNSPLHF	TGTGCCAGTTCCCCCGACAGAAGAGGTAATTCACCCCTCCACTTT
16	TRBD1	.	TRBV10-3	TRBJ2-7	CAISPGTGSSSYEQYF	TGTGCCATCAGCCCCGGGACAGGATCAAGCTCCTACGAGCAGTACTTC
13	.	.	TRBV2	TRBJ1-5	CASSEQLGQPQHF	TGTGCCAGCAGTGAACAGTTGGGTCAGCCCCAGCATTTT
15	TRBD1	few	TRBV5-4	TRBJ2-5	CASSLGRGQTETQYF	TGTGCCAGCAGCTTGGGCAGGGGGCAGACGGAGACCCAGTACTTC
12	.	.	TRBV28	TRBJ1-4	CASSPNWEKLFF	TGTGCCAGCAGTCCTAATTGGGAAAAACTGTTTTTT
15	.	.	TRBV6-1	TRBJ1-5	CASSFGARSNQPQHF	TGTGCCAGCAGTTTCGGGGCGCGGAGCAATCAGCCCCAGCATTTT
14	.	once	TRBV11-2	TRBJ2-5	CASSLDRVGETQYF	TGTGCCAGCAGCTTAGATAGGGTTGGAGAGACCCAGTACTTC
17	TRBD1	.	TRBV7-2	TRBJ1-1	CASSPGTGMRMNTEAFF	TGTGCCAGCAGCCCAGGGACAGGGATGAGAATGAACACTGAAGCTTTCTTT
12	TRBD2	.	TRBV30	TRBJ2-7	CAWKGTSYEQYF	TGTGCCTGGAAAGGGACTAGCTACGAGCAGTACTTC
14	.	once	TRBV4-3	TRBJ2-2	CASSLLRGTGELFF	TGCGCCAGCAGCTTACTTCGGGGCACCGGGGAGCTGTTTTTT
16	TRBD2	.	TRBV10-3	TRBJ2-7	CATRGTSGRSPYEQYF	TGTGCCACGCGGGGGACTAGCGGGAGGTCCCCCTACGAGCAGTACTTC
16	.	.	TRBV4-1	TRBJ1-6	CASSYDPSNPNSPLHF	TGCGCCAGCAGCTATGACCCAAGTAACCCCAATTCACCCCTCCACTTT
16	TRBD2	.	TRBV7-9	TRBJ2-1	CASSLAGTSGGDEQFF	TGTGCCAGCAGCTTAGCGGGGACTAGCGGGGGCGATGAGCAGTTCTTC
14	.	.	TRBV5-1	TRBJ1-3	CASRTESSGNTIYF	TGCGCCAGCAGAACAGAGAGCTCTGGAAACACCATATATTTT
15	.	.	TRBV13	TRBJ1-3	CASSFLTTSGNTIYF	TGTGCCAGCAGCTTCCTAACGACCTCTGGAAACACCATATATTTT
16	TRBD2	.	TRBV2	TRBJ2-3	CASKGPGTSGTDTQYF	TGTGCCAGCAAGGGTCCTGGGACTAGCGGGACAGATACGCAGTATTTT
15	.	.	TRBV30	TRBJ1-4	CAWSVGALAGEKLFF	TGTGCCTGGAGTGTGGGGGCCCTCGCAGGGGAAAAACTGTTTTTT
14	.	.	TRBV7-3	TRBJ2-2	CASSLRPNTGELFF	TGTGCCAGCAGCCTCCGCCCGAACACCGGGGAGCTGTTTTTT
18	TRBD1	once	TRBV4-1	TRBJ1-4	CASSLDRARGGANEKLFF	TGCGCCAGCAGCCTCGACAGGGCAAGGGGTGGGGCTAATGAAAAACTGTTTTTT
13	.	.	TRBV10-3	TRBJ1-1	CAISEAGNTEAFF	TGTGCCATCAGTGAGGCCGGTAACACTGAAGCTTTCTTT
14	.	.	TRBV27	TRBJ1-1	CASSPGHFGAEAFF	TGTGCCAGCAGTCCCGGACATTTCGGCGCTGAAGCTTTCTTT
13	.	once	TRBV19	TRBJ1-3	CASKDTSGNTIYF	TGTGCCAGTAAGGACACATCTGGAAACACCATATATTTT
16	TRBD1	.	TRBV28	TRBJ2-3	CASSPRQGWSTDTQYF	TGTGCCAGCAGCCCCCGACAGGGGTGGTCCACAGATACGCAGTATTTT
14	TRBD2	.	TRBV28	TRBJ2-4	CASSSPLAGNIQYF	TGTGCCAGCAGTTCCCCGCTAGCGGGAAACATTCAGTACTTC
17	TRBD1	.	TRBV7-3	TRBJ2-3	CASSLVRAGQGTDTQYF	TGTGCCAGCAGCTTAGTAAGGGCGGGACAGGGCACAGATACGCAGTATTTT
12	.	.	TRBV7-6	TRBJ1-2	CASSSGDYGYTF	TGTGCCAGCAGCTCAGGGGACTATGGCTACACCTTC
16	TRBD2	once	TRBV2	TRBJ2-5	CASRLGLAGGQETQYF	TGTGCCAGCAGACTCGGACTAGCGGGGGGCCAGGAGACCCAGTACTTC
13	.	few	TRBV5-1	TRBJ1-1	CASSLAANTEAFF	TGCGCCAGCAGCTTGGCAGCTAACACTGAAGCTTTCTTT
15	TRBD1	.	TRBV28	TRBJ1-4	CASSSGQATNEKLFF	TGTGCCAGCAGTTCGGGACAGGCAACTAATGAAAAACTGTTTTTT
14	.	.	TRBV2	TRBJ2-7	CASIPSRGIYEQYF	TGTGCCAGCATCCCTTCCCGGGGGATCTACGAGCAGTACTTC
15	TRBD2	.	TRBV7-3	TRBJ2-1	CASSLGLAGGSEQFF	TGTGCCAGCAGCTTGGGACTAGCGGGAGGAAGTGAGCAGTTCTTC
15	TRBD1	few	TRBV9	TRBJ2-3	CASSNRDRATDTQYF	TGTGCCAGCAGCAACCGGGACAGGGCCACAGATACGCAGTATTTT
12	.	.	TRBV7-3	TRBJ2-1	CASSLTGDEQFF	TGTGCCAGCAGCCTAACGGGGGATGAGCAGTTCTTC
19	TRBD2	once	TRBV14	TRBJ2-2	CASSPPLGLAGANTGELFF	TGTGCCAGCAGCCCCCCCCTAGGTCTAGCGGGGGCCAACACCGGGGAGCTGTTTTTT
13	.	.	TRBV6-1	TRBJ2-7	CASGGNNWIEQYF	TGTGCCAGCGGGGGTAACAACTGGATCGAGCAGTACTTC
18	TRBD2	.	TRBV7-2	TRBJ2-4	CASSFGGGASLAKNIQYF	TGTGCCAGCAGCTTCGGCGGGGGGGCCTCTCTAGCCAAAAACATTCAGTACTTC
15	.	.	TRBV1	TRBJ2-6	CTSRCNRLWANVLTF	TGCACCAGCAGGTGCAATCGTTTGTGGGCCAACGTCCTGACTTTC
14	.	once	TRBV2	TRBJ2-3	CASSGVLATDTQYF	TGTGCCAGCAGTGGGGTCCTTGCCACAGATACGCAGTATTTT
14	.	.	TRBV10-3	TRBJ1-4	CAIREGAHVEKLFF	TGTGCCATCCGAGAAGGGGCGCATGTTGAAAAACTGTTTTTT
14	TRBD2	once	TRBV5-1	TRBJ2-7	CASSAGDWSREQYF	TGCGCCAGCAGCGCGGGGGACTGGTCTCGGGAGCAGTACTTC
13	.	.	TRBV27	TRBJ2-5	CASSLNYEETQYF	TGTGCCAGCAGTTTAAACTATGAAGAGACCCAGTACTTC
15	.	once	TRBV11-2	TRBJ2-7	CASSLGALGSYEQYF	TGTGCCAGCAGCCTCGGAGCTTTGGGCTCCTACGAGCAGTACTTC
15	TRBD1	.	TRBV5-8	TRBJ2-2	CASSSTGGRTGELFF	TGTGCCAGCAGCTCCACAGGGGGCAGGACCGGGGAGCTGTTTTTT
16	.	.	TRBV6-6	TRBJ2-3	CASSPRDGPQRALRDF	TGTGCCAGCAGTCCACGAGACGGGCCCCAGCGGGCCTTAAGGGATTTT
14	TRBD2	.	TRBV7-2	TRBJ2-7	CASTTGLASYEQYF	TGTGCCAGCACCACGGGACTAGCATCCTACGAGCAGTACTTC
12	.	.	TRBV10-3	TRBJ1-1	CAISESDYEAFF	TGTGCCATCAGTGAGTCGGACTATGAAGCTTTCTTT
14	.	.	TRBV5-6	TRBJ1-2	CASSLVGQRYGYTF	TGTGCCAGCAGCTTGGTGGGCCAACGTTATGGCTACACCTTC
13	.	few	TRBV28	TRBJ2-1	CASTPHEYNEQFF	TGTGCCAGCACCCCTCACGAGTACAATGAGCAGTTCTTC
24	TRBD1	few	TRBV6-7	TRBJ2-7	CASSYADPDRDRSERPRPRREQYF	TGTGCCAGCAGTTACGCGGATCCGGACAGGGATAGGTCTGAGCGCCCCCGGCCCCGTCGCGAGCAGTACTTC
14	.	.	TRBV6-6	TRBJ2-5	CASSYSTAQETQYF	TGTGCCAGCAGTTACTCGACAGCCCAAGAGACCCAGTACTTC
13	.	.	TRBV7-2	TRBJ1-2	CASSTRGKEGYTF	TGTGCCAGCAGCACCCGTGGGAAGGAAGGCTACACCTTC
16	TRBD1	once	TRBV15	TRBJ1-1	CATSRDRGLQKAEAFF	TGTGCCACCAGCCGGGACAGGGGGCTCCAAAAGGCTGAAGCTTTCTTT
16	.	.	TRBV19	TRBJ1-1	CASSIRGGAQNTEAFF	TGTGCCAGTAGTATTAGGGGAGGGGCTCAGAACACTGAAGCTTTCTTT
15	.	once	TRBV18	TRBJ2-7	CASSPYPGEAYEQYF	TGTGCCAGCTCACCATATCCGGGGGAGGCCTACGAGCAGTACTTC